The entry below gives a single T cell receptor (beta chain) sequence along with its context. Antigen unknown. The RNA, about 0.45 to 1 ug, was put through reverse transcription using random hexamers. A multiplex approach, immunoSEQ multiplex PCR, amplified TCR beta CDR3 across 54 Vbeta and 13 Jbeta. TCRdb passed the immunoSEQ multiplex PCR reads through MiXCR, listing each CDR3 protein once. The sample consists of some 130,000 distinct CDR3 sequences, about 96% of them appearing once. This entry comes from a study of CD8 T cells in Susac syndrome. Study-wide results and caveats: As the study acknowledged, the number of individuals who were part of its TCR sequencing and HLA analysis was relatively small.

Germline CDR1 and CDR2: SGHRS and YFSETQ. This CDR3 contains 17 residues. With 2 bases clipped from V and 7 bases from J, the junction kept 12 bases outside the gene matches. Peripheral blood CD8+ and CD4+ T cells were profiled by TCR beta sequencing. Negative isolation yielded CD8+ and CD4+ T cells; FACS enriched TEMRA cells. The chain recombines TRBV5-1 with TRBJ1-2; 12 nucleotides align to TRBD1. Sequenced material: CD4+ T cells from PBMCs. The sequence derives from a human donor in good health. The CDR3 sequence is CASSFAPGTGGEGGYTF. CDR3 bases: TGCGCCAGCAGCTTCGCCCCCGGGACAGGGGGCGAAGGTGGCTACACCTTC.